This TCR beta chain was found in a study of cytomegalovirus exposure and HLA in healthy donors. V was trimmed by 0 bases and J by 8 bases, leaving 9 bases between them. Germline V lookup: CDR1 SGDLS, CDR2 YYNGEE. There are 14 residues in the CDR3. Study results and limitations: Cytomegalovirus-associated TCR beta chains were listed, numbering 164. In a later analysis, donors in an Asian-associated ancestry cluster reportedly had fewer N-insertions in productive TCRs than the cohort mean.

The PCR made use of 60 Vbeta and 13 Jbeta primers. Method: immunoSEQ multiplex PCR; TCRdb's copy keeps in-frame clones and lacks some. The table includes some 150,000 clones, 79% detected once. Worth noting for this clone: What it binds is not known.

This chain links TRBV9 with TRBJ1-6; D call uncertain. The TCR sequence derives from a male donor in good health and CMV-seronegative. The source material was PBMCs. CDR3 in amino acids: CASSVGGSYSPLHF. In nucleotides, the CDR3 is TGTGCCAGCAGCGTAGGAGGCTCATATTCACCCCTCCACTTT.